This entry concerns a single T cell receptor beta chain. The entry originates in a study of blood T cell repertoires in COVID-19. The wider study: The analysed material was cDNA or gDNA that came from T cells, B-cell-depleted T cells, or PBMCs.

In the source study's methods: Amplification of reference gene primers provided the estimated nucleated cell counts. TCRdb keeps only in-frame clones here, not all; method: immunoSEQ multiplex PCR. For V, J and clone size, that table is used; D and trimming come from the DNA. The sample holds about 200,000 clones; 70% to 80% are singletons and the top ten take approximately 5.9%. Seattle cases were enrolled at active infection and followed longitudinally. The CDR3 covers 14 residues. Between the trimmed V and J ends, which lost 8 bases and 5 bases, there was a span of 18 bases. Germline lookup yields CDR1 SEHNR and CDR2 FQNEAQ (reference sequence).

The sample taken for sequencing was peripheral blood. The origin of this receptor is a woman in her thirties or forties with COVID-19, enrolled during active disease. The chain carries TRBV7-9 and TRBJ1-2; D is perhaps TRBD1 (5 bases). The CDR3, as DNA: TGTGCCAGCGCGGGGGGTGAGGGCGTTTATGGCTACACCTTC. Amino acids: CASAGGEGVYGYTF.